Following are 5 T cell receptor beta chains from one sample sequenced in a study of blood T cells in healthy people across ages. Then a second PCR, running about 6 to 12 cycles, was carried out with a sample-barcoded 5' primer and a J-beta primer mix. TCRdb independently ran MiXCR on the 5' RACE reads; one entry per CDR3 protein. The data hold more than 800,000 distinct CDR3 sequences, with roughly 45% observed a single time. Sample: blood. These receptors originate from a woman aged 60-70 years in good health.

The chain recombines TRBV6-1 with TRBJ2-5; 11 nucleotides agree with TRBD2. This CDR3 is built from 15 residues. CDR1 and CDR2 (germline): MNHNS, SASEGT. V shed 7 bases, J shed 0 bases, and the junction held 4 bases outside the gene matches. For the CDR3, the DNA is TGTGCCAGCACCTTAGCGGGAGGGTACCAAGAGACCCAGTACTTC. Amino acids: CASTLAGGYQETQYF.

This clonotype was seen only a few times. This chain links TRBV25-1 with TRBJ2-5, with a weak D call TRBD1 (5 bases). The CDR3 is 13 amino acids. Trimming stripped 5 bases from V and 11 bases from J, with 18 bases between. Looked up from germline, CDR1 is MGHDK and CDR2 is SYGVNS. CDR3 region: CASSRQNYNEQYF. DNA of the CDR3: TGTGCCAGCAGTAGACAGAATTACAATGAGCAGTACTTC. Drawing the rest from reference TRBV25-1 and TRBJ2-5, the complete variable domain is EADIYQTPRYLVIGTGKKITLECSQTMGHDKMYWYQQDPGMELHLIHYSYGVNSTEKGDLSSESTVSRIRTEHFPLTLESARPSHTSQYLCASSRQNYNEQYFGPGTRLLVL.

This clonotype was counted at least ten times. The rearrangement links TRBV29-1 to TRBJ2-7; 10 positions agree with TRBD2. Trimming cost V 6 bases and J 5 bases; bases outside gene matches: 4. The CDR3 sequence is 12 residues long. Germline V gives CDR1 SQVTM, CDR2 ANQGSEA. CDR3 sequence: CSVSGRADEQYF. CDR3 in DNA: TGCAGCGTAAGCGGGAGGGCGGACGAGCAGTACTTC.

This clonotype was detected only once. The CDR3 coding sequence is TGTGCCGGCCTAAAATATACCGGGGAGCTGTTTTTT. Amino acid sequence: CAGLKYTGELFF. The chain carries TRBV12-3 or TRBV12-4 and TRBJ2-2; D is uncertain. Trimming took 11 bases from V and 5 from J, leaving 12 bases between them. This CDR3 region has 12 residues.

The rearrangement links TRBV30 to TRBJ2-7; D perhaps matches TRBD1 (6 bases). Deletions cut 3 bases from V and 3 bases from J, with 9 bases between. CDR1 GTSNPN and CDR2 SVGIG come from the germline V gene (reference sequence). This CDR3 comprises 12 residues. The CDR3 reads CAWRQGLYEQYF. For the CDR3, the DNA is TGTGCCTGGAGACAGGGTCTCTACGAGCAGTACTTC.